A single sample gave rise to the 21 T cell receptor beta chains below, sequenced in a study of blood T cell repertoires in COVID-19. Profiling relied on immunoSEQ multiplex PCR, and the TCRdb table lists in-frame clones only, not all of them. Found here are around 120,000 clones, less than 80% of them singletons; the top ten hold 20% to 25%. Sample: peripheral blood. Receptor source: a man in his 70s with active or convalescent COVID-19.

V gene TRBV4-1 combines with J gene TRBJ1-2; the match to TRBD1 covers 9 bases. This CDR3 has 15 residues. Trimming cost V 1 base and J 5 bases; bases outside gene matches: 5. CDR1 MGHRA and CDR2 YSYEKL come from the germline V gene. The CDR3, as DNA: TGCGCCAGCAGCCAAGCAGGGACAGGGTGGTATGGCTACACCTTC. Protein product: CASSQAGTGWYGYTF.

The chain combines TRBV5-6 with TRBJ2-3, with 7 bases that match TRBD2. Trimming cost V 0 bases and J 1 base; bases outside gene matches: 2. This CDR3 region has 15 residues. Germline V gene sequence: CDR1 SGHDT, CDR2 YYEEEE. CDR3 in amino acids: CASSLAGGRTDTQYF. For the CDR3, the DNA is TGTGCCAGCAGCTTGGCGGGGGGACGCACAGATACGCAGTATTTT.

The rearrangement links TRBV5-1 to TRBJ2-2, with TRBD2 matching over 12 bases. V lost 6 bases, J lost 6 bases, and 9 bases stayed unmatched. Germline loops: CDR1 SGHRS, CDR2 YFSETQ. The CDR3 sequence is 16 residues long. The CDR3 protein is CASTGTSGSGAGELFF. Written as DNA, the CDR3 is TGCGCCAGCACCGGGACTAGCGGGTCGGGGGCCGGGGAGCTGTTTTTT.

The rearrangement joins TRBV9 to TRBJ2-5; 9 bases are shared with TRBD1. Trimming cost V 4 bases and J 5 bases; bases outside gene matches: 9. The germline CDR1 and CDR2 sequences are SGDLS and YYNGEE. The CDR3 runs 15 residues. CDR3 region: CASSSGTGWRETQYF. CDR3 bases: TGTGCCAGCAGCTCCGGGACAGGGTGGAGGGAGACCCAGTACTTC.

The chain joins TRBV3-1 (or the pseudogene TRBV3-2) to TRBJ2-5; 15 bases match TRBD2. The V segment lost 6 bases and the J segment 5 bases; nucleotides outside the gene matches: 1. Germline V lookup: CDR1 LGHDT, CDR2 YNNKEL (reference sequence). CDR3 length: 14 residues. CDR3 protein: CASSGLAGGETQYF. The CDR3 DNA follows: TGTGCCAGCAGTGGACTAGCGGGAGGGGAGACCCAGTACTTC.

This chain connects TRBV4-1 to TRBJ1-2; D ambiguous. The CDR3 length is 15 residues. Trimming removed 0 bases from V and 8 bases from J, with 16 bases in between. CDR1 and CDR2 (germline): MGHRA, YSYEKL. CDR3 sequence (DNA): TGCGCCAGCAGCCAAGATCCAACCTCTGGGCGAGGCTACACCTTC. It translates to CASSQDPTSGRGYTF.

This clone appeared a few times. The chain carries TRBV5-1 and TRBJ2-2; TRBD1 matches 7 bases. CDR1 is SGHRS, CDR2 YFSETQ, per germline. J lost 4 bases, V lost 0 bases, and 3 bases had no gene match. The CDR3 sequence is 15 residues long. Here the CDR3 reads CASSLETGFTGELFF. For the CDR3, the DNA is TGCGCCAGCAGCTTGGAGACAGGGTTCACCGGGGAGCTGTTTTTT.

V is TRBV6-1 and J is TRBJ1-2, with unresolved D. Germline-derived CDR1 and CDR2 are MNHNS and SASEGT. There are 14 residues in the CDR3. The ends were cut back, 3 bases at V and 7 bases at J, with 15 bases in the middle. The CDR3 coding sequence is TGTGCCAGCAGTGACACCGCCAGACTTGCTGGCTACACCTTC. Protein: CASSDTARLAGYTF.

This chain joins TRBV30 and TRBJ1-4, with D maybe TRBD1 (6 bases). CDR3 length equals 13 residues. Between the trimmed V and J ends, which lost 3 bases and 3 bases, there was a span of 8 bases. Germline CDR1 is GTSNPN and CDR2 is SVGIG (reference sequence). CDR3 coding DNA: TGTGCCTGGAGGACAGGCCCTAATGAAAAACTGTTTTTT. This sequence encodes CAWRTGPNEKLFF.

This clone was counted a few times. The chain is built from TRBV27 and TRBJ1-2; no firm D call. The V and J ends lost 0 bases and 1 base respectively, with 9 bases between them. The CDR3 sequence is 15 residues long. CDR1 is MNHEY and CDR2 is SMNVEV in the germline V gene (reference sequence). CDR3 region: CASSLSAQFNYGYTF. The CDR3, as DNA: TGTGCCAGCAGTTTATCGGCACAGTTTAACTATGGCTACACCTTC.

The rearrangement joins TRBV7-9 to TRBJ1-2; tentative D call: TRBD1 (5 bases). CDR1 is SEHNR, CDR2 FQNEAQ, per germline (reference sequence). CDR3 length: 15 residues. V lost 1 base and J 2 bases, leaving 11 bases between the germline ends. The CDR3 loop reads CASSLGAGLNYGYTF. In DNA form, the CDR3 reads TGTGCCAGCAGCTTAGGAGCAGGGTTGAACTATGGCTACACCTTC.

The rearrangement joins TRBV19 to TRBJ2-6; D is unclear. The CDR3 covers 15 residues. The germline gives CDR1 LNHDA, CDR2 SQIVND (reference sequence). The V gene lost 5 bases and the J gene lost 0 bases, with 8 bases spanning the gap. The CDR3 loop reads CASSLVGSGANVLTF. CDR3 DNA: TGTGCCAGTAGTTTGGTCGGCTCTGGGGCCAACGTCCTGACTTTC.

J is TRBJ2-7 and V is TRBV28; D is unclear. From germline, CDR1 is MDHEN and CDR2 SYDVKM. Trimming removed 1 base at V and 7 bases at J, with 8 bases between. The CDR3 spans 12 residues. The CDR3 loop reads CASSLSPREQYF. The CDR3, as DNA: TGTGCCAGCAGTTTATCCCCTCGGGAGCAGTACTTC.

The chain combines TRBV4-1 with TRBJ1-6; 9 positions agree with TRBD1. V shed 4 bases, J shed 5 bases, and the junction held 3 bases outside the gene matches. Germline loops: CDR1 MGHRA, CDR2 YSYEKL. This CDR3 is built from 15 residues. DNA for the CDR3: TGCGCCAGCAGCCTCCGGGACAGGGATAATTCACCCCTCCACTTT. Residues: CASSLRDRDNSPLHF.

The rearrangement joins TRBV30 to TRBJ2-7; the D gene is possibly TRBD2 (5 bases). The ends were cut back, 3 bases at V and 3 bases at J, with 12 bases in the middle. From germline, CDR1 is GTSNPN and CDR2 SVGIG (reference sequence). This CDR3 region has 13 residues. CDR3 loop: CAWSPPGNYEQYF. DNA of the CDR3: TGTGCCTGGAGCCCCCCGGGAAACTACGAGCAGTACTTC. Based on the CDR3 plus reference TRBV30 and TRBJ2-7, the full variable domain is SQTIHQWPATLVQPVGSPLSLECTVEGTSNPNLYWYRQAAGRGLQLLFYSVGIGQISSEVPQNLSASRPQDRQFILSSKKLLLSDSGFYLCAWSPPGNYEQYFGPGTRLTVT.

The table lists this clone with a few counts. The V call is TRBV6-1, the J call TRBJ1-5; the match to TRBD1 covers 7 bases. Unmatched junction bases numbered 4, after V lost 3 bases and J lost 5 bases. The CDR3 has 14 amino acids. CDR1 and CDR2 from the germline V gene are MNHNS and SASEGT. The CDR3 nucleotides are TGTGCCAGCAGTGAGACAGGGAGGTATCAGCCCCAGCATTTT. Translation: CASSETGRYQPQHF.

Worth noting for this clone: Other DNA sequences of this sample code for an identical CDR3. This rearrangement joins TRBV3-1 (or the pseudogene TRBV3-2) to TRBJ1-5, with D possibly TRBD1 on 5 matching bases. The CDR3 contains 13 residues. Germline V gives CDR1 LGHDT, CDR2 YNNKEL (reference sequence). V was shortened by 4 bases and J by 3 bases, with 7 bases between the two germline ends. The CDR3 sequence is CASSPGFNQPQHF. CDR3 sequence (DNA): TGTGCCAGCAGCCCAGGGTTCAATCAGCCCCAGCATTTT.

The table lists this clone with a few counts. The V and J genes are TRBV6-6 and TRBJ1-4, with 7 bases matching TRBD1. With 4 bases clipped from V and 7 bases from J, the junction kept 9 bases outside the gene matches. CDR3 length: 15 residues. The germline gives CDR1 MNHNY, CDR2 SVGAGI (reference sequence). As DNA, the CDR3 is TGTGCCAGCAGTTCGAAGGGGGCGAGTGTTGAAAAACTGTTTTTT. This encodes CASSSKGASVEKLFF.

The V call is TRBV25-1, the J call TRBJ2-3; TRBD1 aligns across 8 bases. Trimming took 3 bases from V and 2 from J; bases not matched to a gene: 4. This CDR3 has 15 residues. Germline V gives CDR1 MGHDK, CDR2 SYGVNS. CDR3 residues: CASSDWQGATDTQYF. CDR3 coding DNA: TGTGCCAGCAGTGATTGGCAGGGGGCCACAGATACGCAGTATTTT.

The rearrangement uses TRBV7-9 and TRBJ2-2; 7 nucleotides agree with TRBD1. The V gene end was trimmed by 2 bases and the J gene end by 7 bases; junction bases not matched to a gene: 1. The germline V gene has CDR1 SEHNR and CDR2 FQNEAQ (reference sequence). The CDR3 runs to 13 residues. This CDR3 is CASSLTGDGELFF. The CDR3 region has the DNA TGTGCCAGCAGCTTAACAGGGGACGGGGAGCTGTTTTTT. Supplemented by reference TRBV7-9 and TRBJ2-2, the full variable domain reads DTGVSQNPRHKITKRGQNVTFRCDPISEHNRLYWYRQTLGQGPEFLTYFQNEAQLEKSRLLSDRFSAERPKGSFSTLEIQRTEQGDSAMYLCASSLTGDGELFFGEGSRLTVL.

This chain connects TRBV27 to TRBJ2-1; TRBD2 matches at 11 bases. Germline V gives CDR1 MNHEY, CDR2 SMNVEV (reference sequence). The V segment lost 8 bases and the J segment 4 bases; nucleotides outside the gene matches: 16. CDR3 length: 18 residues. CDR3 in DNA: TGTGCCAGCCTCCATCGGCTAGCGGGAGGTGGCACGTACAATGAGCAGTTCTTC. This sequence encodes CASLHRLAGGGTYNEQFF.